This is a list of T cell receptor beta chains from one sample in a study of cytomegalovirus exposure and HLA in healthy donors. The data were produced by immunoSEQ multiplex PCR, yet TCRdb's version contains in-frame clones alone and is incomplete. This table holds approximately 110,000 clones, over 75% found once. Sequencing used PBMCs. The receptors were gathered from a human donor in good health. Both conserved end residues are part of each CDR3. D genes are given only for firm matches. Size values are once, few and many counts, or a class for expanded clones, and some rows have none.

d_call	v_call	clone_size	j_call	cdr3_nt	cdr3_aa
.	TRBV30	.	TRBJ2-1	TGTCTCGCGGGAAACTACAATGAGCAGTTCTTC	CLAGNYNEQFF
TRBD1	TRBV6-5	.	TRBJ1-4	TGTGCCAGCAGGCGGACAGGAGCAACTAATGAAAAACTGTTTTTT	CASRRTGATNEKLFF
.	TRBV7-9	once	TRBJ1-1	TGTGCCAGCAGTCCAGGACAGTGGGGAACTGAAGCTTTCTTT	CASSPGQWGTEAFF
TRBD1	TRBV18	.	TRBJ2-7	TGTGCCAGCTCAGAATACAGGGGCGTCTCCTACGAGCAGTACTTC	CASSEYRGVSYEQYF
.	TRBV7-9	.	TRBJ2-6	TGTGCCAGCAGCTTAGGTGGAGGGGGCCTCTCTGGGGCCAACGTCCTGACTTTC	CASSLGGGGLSGANVLTF
.	TRBV7-8	.	TRBJ2-6	TGTGCCAGCAGCTTAGTTGGCAGAGGAGGTCGTTCTGGGGCCAACGTCCTGACTTTC	CASSLVGRGGRSGANVLTF
TRBD1	TRBV15	.	TRBJ1-6	TGTGCCACCAGCAGAGTACGACAGGGGGGTTCACCCCTCCACTTT	CATSRVRQGGSPLHF
.	TRBV27	.	TRBJ1-1	TGTGCCAGCAGTCAGGGAATCTTGGTCACTGAAGCTTTCTTT	CASSQGILVTEAFF
.	TRBV7-9	.	TRBJ1-1	TGTGCCAGCCGTAACGAGGGAGGGACTGAAGCTCTCTTT	CASRNEGGTEALF
.	TRBV30	few	TRBJ1-2	TGTGCCTGGAGTGGTTTTTTAACAGGAGACACCTTC	CAWSGFLTGDTF
TRBD2	TRBV27	.	TRBJ2-1	TGTGCCAGCAAGAGGCTAGCGGGAGTCAATGAGCAGTTCTTC	CASKRLAGVNEQFF
.	TRBV25-1	few	TRBJ2-6	TGTGCCAGCAGTGACGGGACACGAACTGGGGCCAACGTCCTGACTTTC	CASSDGTRTGANVLTF
TRBD1	TRBV6-1	.	TRBJ2-6	TGTGCCAGCAGTGGATACCGGGACAGAACAAGCTCTGGGGCCAACGTCCTGACTTTC	CASSGYRDRTSSGANVLTF
.	TRBV7-9	.	TRBJ2-3	TGTGCCAGCAGCTTAGTGGCCACCACAGATACGCAGTATTTT	CASSLVATTDTQYF
TRBD2	TRBV7-3	.	TRBJ2-1	TGTGCCAGCAGCTTACTTGGGACTAGCGGCAATGAGCAGTTCTTC	CASSLLGTSGNEQFF
.	TRBV28	once	TRBJ1-1	TGTGCCAGCAGTTTGCACTCAATGAACACTGAAGCTTTCTTT	CASSLHSMNTEAFF
.	TRBV6-5	.	TRBJ1-2	TGTGCCAGCAGTTTAGGGGGAGTTGCCGGCTATGGCTACACCTTC	CASSLGGVAGYGYTF
.	TRBV14	few	TRBJ2-7	TGTGCCAGCAGCCCATTTTTGGGGAGCCACGAGCAGTACTTC	CASSPFLGSHEQYF
TRBD1	TRBV27	.	TRBJ2-3	TGTGCCAGCAGTTTATTTGGGACCACAGGGGGCCGTACGGGTACGCAGTATTTT	CASSLFGTTGGRTGTQYF
TRBD1	TRBV5-6	.	TRBJ2-7	TGTGCCAGCAGCCCCCGCAATCGGGACAGCCACGAGCAGTACTTC	CASSPRNRDSHEQYF
TRBD1	TRBV9	.	TRBJ1-4	TGTGCCAGCAGCGTAGGGACAGGGGTGGCTAATGAAAAACTGTTTTTT	CASSVGTGVANEKLFF
.	TRBV18	.	TRBJ1-5	TGTGCCAGCTCACCGCAGGGGTCTCAGCCCCAGCATTTT	CASSPQGSQPQHF